This TCR beta chain originates from a study of cytomegalovirus exposure and HLA in healthy donors. The study's findings and limits: Later on, an analysis tied some 17,000 TCR beta sequences to HLA alleles at 0.05 false discovery rate. A further, later analysis showed that HLA-associated TCR beta chains (compared with equally common others) were more clonally expanded. Sequences of the TCR beta chain were said to predict the HLA-A and HLA-B alleles of most subjects accurately. In an earlier analysis, most TCR beta V segments were productive about 90% or about 30% of the time.

This clone was detected only a few times. Its antigen is not known. 60 Vbeta and 13 Jbeta primers were used in PCR. Method: immunoSEQ multiplex PCR; TCRdb's copy keeps in-frame clones and lacks some. The sample yields some 120,000 clones, 80% seen once. The sample comprised PBMCs. The clonotype originates from a male donor in good health and CMV-seronegative.

CDR3 residues: CASSPGFLREAFF. DNA of the CDR3: TGTGCCAGCAGCCCTGGCTTTCTCAGGGAAGCTTTCTTT. V gene TRBV7-3 combines with J gene TRBJ1-1; D gene unclear. The CDR3 spans 13 residues. Trimming removed 5 bases at V and 8 bases at J, with 15 bases between. CDR1 and CDR2 (germline): SGHTA, FQGTGA. The whole variable domain, filled in from reference TRBV7-3 and TRBJ1-1, reads GAGVSQTPSNKVTEKGKYVELRCDPISGHTALYWYRQSLGQGPEFLIYFQGTGAADDSGLPNDRFFAVRPEGSVSTLKIQRTERGDSAVYLCASSPGFLREAFFGQGTRLTVV.